The 25 T cell receptor beta chains below come from one sample, sequenced in a study of blood T cell repertoires in COVID-19. Produced via immunoSEQ multiplex PCR; TCRdb's table is partial and in-frame only. The sample lists about 380,000 clones; more than 70% were seen once. The sequenced material came from peripheral blood. The receptors come from a man aged 35-49 years with acute or convalescent COVID-19.

This clone was detected once. V gene TRBV19 combines with J gene TRBJ1-1; weak D call: TRBD1 (5 bases). CDR3 length: 14 residues. Germline values: CDR1 LNHDA, CDR2 SQIVND (reference sequence). V was pared by 6 bases and J by 4 bases, with 15 bases between. CDR3: CASRAGGAGTEAFF. The CDR3 DNA reads TGTGCCAGTAGGGCGGGAGGGGCCGGCACTGAAGCTTTCTTT.

This rearrangement joins TRBV19 to TRBJ2-1; 13 bases line up with TRBD2. The trim removed 5 bases at V and 3 bases at J, leaving 4 bases unmatched. The CDR3 runs 16 residues. Germline V gene data show CDR1 as LNHDA and CDR2 as SQIVND (reference sequence). CDR3 in DNA: TGTGCCAGTAGTGGGGGACTAGCGGGAAACTACAATGAGCAGTTCTTC. Encoded protein: CASSGGLAGNYNEQFF.

The rearrangement uses TRBV27 and TRBJ2-1; TRBD1 is a possible D gene (5 bases). V was clipped by 3 bases and J by 4 bases, with 13 bases between them. CDR3 size: 15 residues. Germline assignment: CDR1 MNHEY and CDR2 SMNVEV (reference sequence). In nucleotides, the CDR3 is TGTGCCAGCAGTTTGGCAGGGCCCTTTTACAATGAGCAGTTCTTC. Protein sequence: CASSLAGPFYNEQFF.

This clone was recorded a few times. V usage is TRBV6-5 and J usage is TRBJ1-5; D is unresolved. This CDR3 contains 13 residues. Germline CDR1 and CDR2: MNHEY and SVGAGI. V was cut by 7 bases and J by 12 bases, with 19 bases left in between. The CDR3 loop reads CASTLEEGRLQHF. The CDR3 DNA is TGTGCCAGCACCTTGGAGGAGGGCAGACTCCAGCATTTT.

The rearrangement joins TRBV7-9 to TRBJ1-1, with 8 bases that match TRBD1. Germline V gives CDR1 SEHNR, CDR2 FQNEAQ (reference sequence). This CDR3 has 15 residues. The junction had 8 bases not matched to a gene; V was cut back by 5 bases and J by 3 bases. DNA for the CDR3: TGTGCCAGCAGCGGATGGACAGGGATGGACACTGAAGCTTTCTTT. Protein product: CASSGWTGMDTEAFF.

The chain couples TRBV24-1 to TRBJ2-5, with a weak D call TRBD1 (5 bases). V was cut by 4 bases and J by 0 bases, with 14 bases left in between. This CDR3 is 16 amino acids long. Germline CDR1 is KGHDR and CDR2 is SFDVKD. CDR3 sequence: CATSDSMTEDQETQYF. The CDR3 DNA sequence: TGTGCCACCAGTGACTCAATGACAGAGGACCAAGAGACCCAGTACTTC.

Points on this clone: This sample includes further DNA sequences coding for the same CDR3. This rearrangement joins TRBV18 to TRBJ2-7; unclear D gene. Per germline, CDR1 KGHSH and CDR2 LQKENI. The CDR3 is 13 amino acids. Trimming stripped 2 bases from V and 3 bases from J, with 8 bases between. CDR3 sequence: CASSPSGNYEQYF. CDR3 bases: TGTGCCAGCTCACCATCAGGAAACTACGAGCAGTACTTC.

The rearrangement joins TRBV15 to TRBJ2-2; the match to TRBD1 covers 8 bases. V shed 0 bases, J shed 6 bases, and the junction held 9 bases outside the gene matches. The CDR3 is 17 amino acids. The germline V gene has CDR1 LNHNV and CDR2 YYDKDF (reference sequence). The CDR3 DNA sequence: TGTGCCACCAGCAGAGATGGTCCAGGGGGCGCATCCGGGGAGCTGTTTTTT. Protein product: CATSRDGPGGASGELFF.

The chain has TRBV9 and TRBJ1-1; TRBD1 is a possible D gene (6 bases). Trimming removed 0 bases at V and 6 bases at J, with 12 bases between. This CDR3 region has 14 residues. From germline, CDR1 is SGDLS and CDR2 YYNGEE. The DNA for the CDR3 is TGTGCCAGCAGCGTAGCTGGGGGGGCCGCTGAAGCTTTCTTT. Its protein product is CASSVAGGAAEAFF. The whole variable domain, remainder taken from reference TRBV9 and TRBJ1-1, is DSGVTQTPKHLITATGQRVTLRCSPRSGDLSVYWYQQSLDQGLQFLIQYYNGEERAKGNILERFSAQQFPDLHSELNLSSLELGDSALYFCASSVAGGAAEAFFGQGTRLTVV.

As concerns this clone: A read error may be the cause here, since a much bigger clone is one base away. Within the sample, other DNA sequences also encode this same CDR3. The V call is TRBV5-1, the J call TRBJ2-2; 9 nucleotides match TRBD2. CDR1 and CDR2 (germline): SGHRS, YFSETQ. V gave up 5 bases and J gave up 4 bases; unmatched junction bases: 6. This CDR3 spans 15 amino acids. The CDR3 nucleotides read TGCGCCAGCAGGGCGCCGCGGGGGGGCACCGGGGAGCTGTTTTTT. Protein: CASRAPRGGTGELFF.

The chain couples TRBV11-1 to TRBJ1-1, with D uncertain. The CDR3 totals 15 residues. Germline V gene lookup returns CDR1 SGHAT and CDR2 FQDESV (reference sequence). Between the trimmed V and J ends, which lost 2 bases and 1 base, there was a span of 11 bases. The CDR3 loop reads CASSLYLAGNTEAFF. Here the CDR3 DNA reads TGTGCCAGCAGCTTATATCTGGCGGGGAACACTGAAGCTTTCTTT.

The chain employs TRBV3-1 (or the pseudogene TRBV3-2) and TRBJ2-5, with TRBD1 matching over 9 bases. This CDR3 contains 16 residues. In germline, CDR1 is LGHDT, CDR2 YNNKEL (reference sequence). V was pared by 1 base and J by 0 bases, with 3 bases of the junction left unmatched. The chain's CDR3 is CASSQGGQGYQETQYF. The CDR3 nucleotides are TGTGCCAGCAGCCAAGGGGGACAGGGTTACCAAGAGACCCAGTACTTC.

The chain uses TRBV28 and TRBJ2-1, with D tentatively TRBD1 (6 bases). Germline V gene data show CDR1 as MDHEN and CDR2 as SYDVKM. Trimming shortened V by 6 bases and J by 1 base, and 13 bases separated the two germline ends. This CDR3 comprises 15 residues. The DNA for the CDR3 is TGTGCCAGCAGCCCTTTAGGGGGATCCTACAATGAGCAGTTCTTC. Translation gives CASSPLGGSYNEQFF. Using reference TRBV28 and TRBJ2-1 for the parts outside the CDR3, the full variable domain is DVKVTQSSRYLVKRTGEKVFLECVQDMDHENMFWYRQDPGLGLRLIYFSYDVKMKEKGDIPEGYSVSREKKERFSLILESASTNQTSMYLCASSPLGGSYNEQFFGPGTRLTVL.

The genes are TRBV20-1 and TRBJ1-1; D possibly corresponds to TRBD1 (6 bases). V was shortened by 6 bases and J by 8 bases, with 16 bases between the two germline ends. CDR1 DFQATT and CDR2 SNEGSKA come from the germline V gene (reference sequence). The CDR3 length is 12 residues. For the CDR3, the DNA is TGCAGTGCCAGTGGACAGCGAGACGAAGCTTTCTTT. Its protein is CSASGQRDEAFF.

The rearrangement uses TRBV27 and TRBJ2-2, with 10 bases matching TRBD1. Per the germline V gene, CDR1 is MNHEY and CDR2 is SMNVEV (reference sequence). The length of the CDR3 is 16 residues. The J segment lost 4 bases and the V segment lost 5 bases, leaving 7 bases of the junction unmatched. CDR3 nucleotide sequence: TGTGCCAGCAGTCGGACAGGGGGACGTGTCACCGGGGAGCTGTTTTTT. This gives the protein CASSRTGGRVTGELFF.

This chain connects TRBV30 to TRBJ1-4; 10 nucleotides match TRBD1. This CDR3 is 13 amino acids long. V lost 5 bases, J lost 3 bases, and 0 bases stayed unmatched. CDR1 and CDR2 (germline): GTSNPN, SVGIG (reference sequence). The CDR3 loop is CAWGTGANEKLFF. The CDR3, as DNA: TGTGCCTGGGGGACAGGGGCTAATGAAAAACTGTTTTTT.

The chain couples TRBV5-1 to TRBJ2-1; 10 nucleotides match TRBD2. Per germline, CDR1 SGHRS and CDR2 YFSETQ. The CDR3 spans 16 residues. V was clipped by 5 bases and J by 2 bases; unmatched bases: 7. CDR3 protein: CASSYNSGGTYNEQFF. For the CDR3, the DNA is TGCGCCAGCAGTTACAATAGCGGGGGGACCTACAATGAGCAGTTCTTC.

Regarding this clone: Within the sample, other DNA sequences also encode this same CDR3. The chain carries TRBV6-5 and TRBJ2-7, with 8 nucleotides matching TRBD1. V dropped 4 bases and J dropped 0; count of bases not matched to a gene: 2. The CDR3 spans 14 residues. Germline loops: CDR1 MNHEY, CDR2 SVGAGI. CDR3 region: CASSSGTGSYEQYF. The CDR3 DNA sequence: TGTGCCAGCAGTTCCGGGACAGGCTCCTACGAGCAGTACTTC.

The rearrangement joins TRBV29-1 to TRBJ2-2, with D possibly matching TRBD2 (5 bases). The CDR3 is made up of 14 amino acids. Trimming stripped 3 bases from V and 6 bases from J, with 14 bases between. In germline, CDR1 is SQVTM, CDR2 ANQGSEA. CDR3 residues: CSVDLSGSAGELFF. CDR3 nucleotides: TGCAGCGTTGACTTATCGGGGTCCGCCGGGGAGCTGTTTTTT.

This clone was found once. This CDR3 is CASSLTGGGTEAFF. The DNA of the CDR3 is TGTGCCAGCAGTTTAACGGGGGGAGGCACTGAAGCTTTCTTT. The V and J genes are TRBV27 and TRBJ1-1; a possible D gene is TRBD1 (5 bases). This CDR3 region has 14 residues. V was trimmed by 2 bases and J by 4 bases, leaving 11 bases between them. Germline assignment: CDR1 MNHEY and CDR2 SMNVEV (reference sequence).

This clone was seen a single time. The chain uses TRBV29-1 and TRBJ2-4, with D perhaps matching TRBD1 (5 bases). Germline V gene sequence: CDR1 SQVTM, CDR2 ANQGSEA. The ends were cut back, 4 bases at V and 2 bases at J, with 15 bases in the middle. The CDR3 extends over 15 amino acids. CDR3 sequence reads: CSVGKTAGTKNIQYF. The DNA of the CDR3 is TGCAGCGTTGGTAAGACGGCAGGGACCAAAAACATTCAGTACTTC.

The gene calls are TRBV30 and TRBJ2-7, with 9 bases fitting TRBD1. The CDR3 contains 12 residues. The ends lost 8 bases at V and 0 bases at J; junction bases unmatched: 2. Germline CDR1 reads GTSNPN; CDR2 reads SVGIG (reference sequence). The CDR3 nucleotides read TGTGCCGGACAGGGGAACTCCTACGAGCAGTACTTC. Its translation is CAGQGNSYEQYF. The full variable domain, rest sourced from reference TRBV30 and TRBJ2-7, is SQTIHQWPATLVQPVGSPLSLECTVEGTSNPNLYWYRQAAGRGLQLLFYSVGIGQISSEVPQNLSASRPQDRQFILSSKKLLLSDSGFYLCAGQGNSYEQYFGPGTRLTVT.

This clone appeared once. This chain connects TRBV18 to TRBJ1-2; 9 bases are a match to TRBD1. J was trimmed by 3 bases and V by 3 bases; bases with no gene match: 5. CDR1 is KGHSH, CDR2 LQKENI, per germline. The CDR3 runs 15 residues. CDR3 in DNA: TGTGCCAGCTCACCCCCAACAGGGGGCGACTATGGCTACACCTTC. This codes for CASSPPTGGDYGYTF.

The rearrangement links TRBV5-1 to TRBJ2-7, with 9 bases aligning to TRBD2. This CDR3 spans 16 amino acids. Germline lookup yields CDR1 SGHRS and CDR2 YFSETQ. The junction had 4 bases not matched to a gene; V was cut back by 0 bases and J by 0 bases. The CDR3, as DNA: TGCGCCAGCAGCTTGGTGGCTAGCGGGGTCTCCTACGAGCAGTACTTC. Protein product: CASSLVASGVSYEQYF.

This chain links TRBV18 with TRBJ1-1; the match to TRBD1 covers 8 bases. Germline CDR1 reads KGHSH; CDR2 reads LQKENI. The V and J ends lost 3 bases and 2 bases, in that order; junction bases with no gene match: 5. The CDR3 consists of 15 residues. For the CDR3, the DNA is TGTGCCAGCTCACCCCAGGGGGCGAAAAACACTGAAGCTTTCTTT. Protein: CASSPQGAKNTEAFF.